The entry below describes one T cell receptor (beta chain). This clonotype was counted many times. Its antigen remains unidentified. Per-base qualities were not stored, and no clone one base away is much larger. The approximately 40 donors, aged about 6 to 95 years, were systemically healthy Caucasian individuals from Russia. Approximately 9 milliliters of peripheral blood were collected from each donor into EDTA-treated Vacutainer tubes. Ficoll-Paque density-gradient centrifugation was used to isolate PBMCs, with at least 6.5 million per sample. Trizol reagent was used to extract total RNA from the PBMCs, yielding at least 6 micrograms per sample. For every donor, flow cytometry on a PBMC aliquot measured the percentage of naive CD45RAhigh/CD27high T cells. The library was built by means of 5' RACE. Sequencer: Illumina HiSeq 2500. The second PCR ran for roughly 6 to 11 cycles and used a J-beta primer mix along with a sample-barcoded 5' primer. A template-switch 5' adaptor carrying 12 random nucleotides introduced a unique molecular identifier onto each TCR beta cDNA molecule. Each sample yielded at least 2.5 million CDR3-containing paired-end reads. First-strand cDNA synthesis was performed from all RNA using the Mint cDNA synthesis kit, with priming by a TRBC-specific oligonucleotide. After uracil-DNA glycosylase treatment, a first 18-cycle PCR used universal primers M1SS and BC2_uni_R on all cDNA. The study's processing was this. Each sample was normalized by randomly selecting 1 million high-quality reads, each carrying a distinct molecular identifier. Instead of being binned into consensus sequences, reads with shared molecular identifiers were discarded. CDR3 identification, clonotype clustering and error correction used MiTCR with a Q25 quality threshold and the strictest error-elimination algorithm. A nonparametric unseen species model using Euler transformation provided a lower-bound estimate of total TCR beta diversity. TCRdb reprocessing: public reads trimmed at Q25 with fastp, clones called with MiXCR, in-frame beta chains kept. Every distinct CDR3 protein forms one entry, paired with its most common genes and DNA. The authors' filters were not applied to this entry. Counted in this sample were hundreds of thousands of distinct CDR3 sequences; roughly 30% of them appeared once. Approximately 14% of the sample comes from the top ten.

The record originates from a study of blood T cells in healthy people across ages (dated by TCRdb to between 2015 and 2017). Some background on the complete study: In model experiments, roughly one uniquely barcoded TCR beta cDNA molecule per two T cells was captured by template switching. The study analyzed two additional independent replicas of 1 million unique cDNA reads from the same blood draw for two donors, one aged 18 to 29 and one aged 80 or older. To avoid experimental bias, donors of different ages were distributed randomly across sequencing lanes. The donors were divided into four age groups: young (average around 17 years), middle-aged (approximately 41), aged (approximately 62) and long-lived (roughly 86). To track age-related changes in TCR beta repertoire diversity, the study relied on deep sequencing normalized with unique cDNA molecular identifiers. General findings and caveats noted by the study authors: The percentage of naive T cells measured by flow cytometry correlated strongly with observed TCR beta diversity. The CMV infection status of donors was not known, potentially confounding age-related changes in expanded clonotypes. Compared with the aged group, more naive CD4+ T cells, fewer expanded clones and increased TCR diversity were shown by the long-lived group, suggesting age selection. As age increased, observed TCR beta diversity per million T cells dropped in a roughly linear way, and a significant reduction was already evident by age 40. Total diversity estimates from one million sequenced T cells were considered lower bounds and underestimates. Because profiling used bulk unsorted PBMCs, naive and antigen-experienced compartments could not be compared conclusively.

The sample comprised blood. This TCR was recovered from a woman older than 75 in good health.

The sequence in DNA is TGTGCCAGCAGCTTAGCGGGTCGGGCCTATGGCTACACCTTC. It translates as CASSLAGRAYGYTF. This chain joins TRBV7-9 to TRBJ1-2; there is no confident call for the D gene. The germline V gene (reference sequence) specifies SEHNR as CDR1 and FQNEAQ as CDR2. The junction carries 9 bases between V and J, which are trimmed by 0 bases and 4 bases respectively. Inclusive of the bounding cysteine and phenylalanine, the CDR3 is 14 residues long. Only CDR3 DNA remains: 42 bases, in frame from the first base.